A selection of T cell receptor beta chains follows, all from one sample in a study of identical twins. A single record per CDR3 protein comes from TCRdb applying MiXCR to the 5' RACE reads. This repertoire shows around 680,000 distinct CDR3 sequences, more than 6.5% found once; its top ten account for more than 0.75%. The sample also formed part of further work on yellow fever vaccine responses in identical twins.

The sequenced material came from PBMCs. The receptors shown here come from a woman aged 18-30 years in good health. Both conserved end residues are part of each CDR3. D genes are given only for firm matches.

V gene	D gene	J gene	CDR3 protein
TRBV12-3/TRBV12-4	NA	TRBJ2-6	CASSNYRVTPSGANVLTF
TRBV3-1	TRBD2	TRBJ2-3	CASSQGLAEYTDTQYF
TRBV12-3/TRBV12-4	TRBD1	TRBJ2-7	CASRLTRGPYEQYF
TRBV20-1	NA	TRBJ2-1	CSARGHLEQFF
TRBV29-1	NA	TRBJ2-7	CSVGTRDSYEQYF
TRBV7-9	TRBD1	TRBJ2-7	CASSLGTGGTAGEQYF
TRBV6-1	TRBD1	TRBJ2-6	CASRDRGPLRSGANVLTF
TRBV19	NA	TRBJ2-5	CASAATETQYF
TRBV20-1	NA	TRBJ2-5	CSANWGETQYF
TRBV20-1	NA	TRBJ1-1	CSALDPVNTEAFF
TRBV7-9	TRBD2	TRBJ2-7	CASSTSGGVYEQYF
TRBV7-6	NA	TRBJ1-6	CASSLASGGGGNSPLHF
TRBV2	NA	TRBJ2-3	CASSLYRNTDTQYF
TRBV2	NA	TRBJ2-1	CASKIGLIYNEQFF
TRBV7-2	NA	TRBJ2-3	CASSFVSAWPDTQYF
TRBV11-2	TRBD1	TRBJ2-7	CASNLRSGGYEQYF
TRBV12-3/TRBV12-4	NA	TRBJ2-7	CASSVRLAYEQYF
TRBV12-3/TRBV12-4	NA	TRBJ2-2	CASIAMDGMNTGELFF
TRBV7-3	TRBD2	TRBJ2-1	CASSFSSGGPRNEQFF
TRBV20-1	NA	TRBJ2-5	CSARDHPPGRMGETQYF
TRBV2	NA	TRBJ2-5	CASSADTGWETQYF
TRBV6-8	TRBD2	TRBJ2-3	CASSPLAERTDTQYF
TRBV5-5	NA	TRBJ2-1	CAISPGLYNEQFF
TRBV9	TRBD2	TRBJ2-7	CASSTGGGDEQYF
TRBV6-2/TRBV6-3	NA	TRBJ2-7	CASRDPGPFYEQYF
TRBV5-1	TRBD1	TRBJ2-3	CVSSWTGAGSPITDTQYF
TRBV7-4	TRBD2	TRBJ2-3	CASSQQTSGGARNTQYF
TRBV12-3/TRBV12-4	TRBD2	TRBJ2-2	CASRKAGVGTGELFF
TRBV4-2	NA	TRBJ2-3	CASSQAGTGDPDTQYF
TRBV5-5	NA	TRBJ2-7	CASSLVSGAFTYEQYF
TRBV7-9	NA	TRBJ2-2	CASSPLVIGELFF
TRBV20-1	NA	TRBJ1-2	CSARDRTALWGYGYTF
TRBV20-1	TRBD2	TRBJ2-7	CSAREPGGRREQYF
TRBV6-6	NA	TRBJ2-1	CASSYLGDEQFF
TRBV10-3	TRBD1	TRBJ2-5	CAISGGQGKEETQYF
TRBV9	TRBD1	TRBJ2-2	CASSTRDRGRVGYTGELFF
TRBV10-3	TRBD1	TRBJ2-2	CATTPGTGDTGELFF
TRBV28	TRBD2	TRBJ2-1	CASSLWRSGGYNEQFF
TRBV18	NA	TRBJ2-1	CASSPGQYNEQFF
TRBV9	NA	TRBJ2-7	CASSVVDSLSYEQYF